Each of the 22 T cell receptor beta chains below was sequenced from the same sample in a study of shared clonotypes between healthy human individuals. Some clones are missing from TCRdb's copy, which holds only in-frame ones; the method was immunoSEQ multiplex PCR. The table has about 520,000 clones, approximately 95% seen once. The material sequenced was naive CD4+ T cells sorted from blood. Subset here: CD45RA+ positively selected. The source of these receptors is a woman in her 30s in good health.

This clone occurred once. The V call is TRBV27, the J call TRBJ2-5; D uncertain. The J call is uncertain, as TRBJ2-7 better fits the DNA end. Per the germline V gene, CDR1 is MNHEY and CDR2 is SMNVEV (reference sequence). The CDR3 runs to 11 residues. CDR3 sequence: CASTVGYEQYF. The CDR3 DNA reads TGTGCCAGCACCGTTGGCTACGAGCAGTACTTC.

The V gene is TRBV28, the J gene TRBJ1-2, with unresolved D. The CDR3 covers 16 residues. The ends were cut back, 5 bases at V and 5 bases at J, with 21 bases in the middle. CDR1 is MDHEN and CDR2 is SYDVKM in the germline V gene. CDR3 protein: CASSDYARGDLYGYTF. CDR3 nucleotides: TGTGCCAGCAGTGACTATGCGCGAGGTGATTTGTATGGCTACACCTTC.

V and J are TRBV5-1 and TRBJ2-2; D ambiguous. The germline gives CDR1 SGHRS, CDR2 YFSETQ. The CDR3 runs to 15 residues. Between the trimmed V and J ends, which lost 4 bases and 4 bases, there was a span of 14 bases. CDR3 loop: CASSRVERGTGELFF. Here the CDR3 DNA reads TGCGCCAGCAGCCGGGTAGAGCGTGGCACCGGGGAGCTGTTTTTT.

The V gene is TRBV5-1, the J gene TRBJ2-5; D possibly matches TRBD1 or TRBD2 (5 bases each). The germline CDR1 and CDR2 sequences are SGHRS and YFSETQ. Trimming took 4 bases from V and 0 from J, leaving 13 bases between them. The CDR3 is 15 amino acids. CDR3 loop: CASSNGAANQETQYF. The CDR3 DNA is TGCGCCAGCAGCAACGGGGCAGCCAACCAAGAGACCCAGTACTTC.

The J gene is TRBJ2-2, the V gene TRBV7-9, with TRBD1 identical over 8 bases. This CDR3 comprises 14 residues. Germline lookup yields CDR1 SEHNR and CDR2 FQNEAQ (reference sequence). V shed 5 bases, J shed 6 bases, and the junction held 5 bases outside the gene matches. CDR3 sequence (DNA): TGTGCCAGCAGCCAAGACAGGGGAGCCGGGGAGCTGTTTTTT. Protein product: CASSQDRGAGELFF. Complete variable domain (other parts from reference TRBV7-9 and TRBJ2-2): DTGVSQNPRHKITKRGQNVTFRCDPISEHNRLYWYRQTLGQGPEFLTYFQNEAQLEKSRLLSDRFSAERPKGSFSTLEIQRTEQGDSAMYLCASSQDRGAGELFFGEGSRLTVL.

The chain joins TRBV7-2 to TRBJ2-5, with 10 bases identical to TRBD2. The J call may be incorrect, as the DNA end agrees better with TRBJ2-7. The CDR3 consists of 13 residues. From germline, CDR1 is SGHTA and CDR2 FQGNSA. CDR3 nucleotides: TGTGCCAGCAGCTTAGGGACTAGCGGCGAGCAGTACTTC. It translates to CASSLGTSGEQYF.

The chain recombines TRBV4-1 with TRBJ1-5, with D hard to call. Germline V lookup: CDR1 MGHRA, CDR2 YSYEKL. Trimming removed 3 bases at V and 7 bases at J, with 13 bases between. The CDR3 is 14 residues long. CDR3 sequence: CASSQASSSQPQHF. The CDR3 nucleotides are TGCGCCAGCAGCCAGGCCTCGTCAAGCCAGCCCCAGCATTTT.

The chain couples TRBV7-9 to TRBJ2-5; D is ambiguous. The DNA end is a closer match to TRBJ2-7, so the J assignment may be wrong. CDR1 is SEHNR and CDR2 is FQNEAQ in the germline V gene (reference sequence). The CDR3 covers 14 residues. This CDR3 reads CASSPRGSSYEQYF. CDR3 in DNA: TGTGCCAGCAGCCCACGTGGGTCCTCCTACGAGCAGTACTTC.

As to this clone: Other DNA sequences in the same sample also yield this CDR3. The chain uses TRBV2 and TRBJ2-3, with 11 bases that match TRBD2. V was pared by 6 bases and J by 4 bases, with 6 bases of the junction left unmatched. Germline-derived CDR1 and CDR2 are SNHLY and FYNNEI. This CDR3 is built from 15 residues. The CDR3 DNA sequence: TGTGCCAGCAGCGAACTAGCGGGAGTGGCAGATACGCAGTATTTT. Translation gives CASSELAGVADTQYF.

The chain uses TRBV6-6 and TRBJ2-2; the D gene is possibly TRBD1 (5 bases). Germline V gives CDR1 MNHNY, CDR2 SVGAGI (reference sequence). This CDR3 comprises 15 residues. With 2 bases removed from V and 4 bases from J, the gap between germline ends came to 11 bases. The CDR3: CASSYPAGPTGELFF. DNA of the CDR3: TGTGCCAGCAGTTACCCAGCAGGGCCCACCGGGGAGCTGTTTTTT.

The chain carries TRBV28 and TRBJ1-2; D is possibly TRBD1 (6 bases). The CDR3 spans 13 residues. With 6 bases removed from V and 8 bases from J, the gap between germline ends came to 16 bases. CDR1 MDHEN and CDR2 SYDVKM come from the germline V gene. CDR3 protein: CASSRRGAGGYTF. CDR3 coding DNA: TGTGCCAGCAGCCGACGGGGGGCCGGAGGCTACACCTTC.

The CDR3 reads CASSLARTGGEQYF. CDR3 coding DNA: TGTGCCAGCAGCTTAGCCAGAACCGGAGGGGAGCAGTACTTC. V and J are TRBV7-9 and TRBJ2-7; D perhaps matches TRBD2 (6 bases). V was shortened by 0 bases and J by 7 bases, with 13 bases between the two germline ends. Germline-derived CDR1 and CDR2 are SEHNR and FQNEAQ (reference sequence). The CDR3 sequence is 14 residues long.

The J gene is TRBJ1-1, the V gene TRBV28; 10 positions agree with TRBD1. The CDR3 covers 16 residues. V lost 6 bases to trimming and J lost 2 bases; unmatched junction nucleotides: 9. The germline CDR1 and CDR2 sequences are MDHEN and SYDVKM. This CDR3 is CASSPAGTGENTEAFF. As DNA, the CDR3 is TGTGCCAGCAGCCCCGCCGGGACAGGGGAAAACACTGAAGCTTTCTTT.

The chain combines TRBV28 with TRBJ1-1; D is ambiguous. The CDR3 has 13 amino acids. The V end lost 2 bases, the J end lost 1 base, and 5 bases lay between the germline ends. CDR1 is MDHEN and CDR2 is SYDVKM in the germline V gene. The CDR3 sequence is CASSLIRNTEAFF. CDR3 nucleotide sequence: TGTGCCAGCAGTTTAATACGGAACACTGAAGCTTTCTTT.

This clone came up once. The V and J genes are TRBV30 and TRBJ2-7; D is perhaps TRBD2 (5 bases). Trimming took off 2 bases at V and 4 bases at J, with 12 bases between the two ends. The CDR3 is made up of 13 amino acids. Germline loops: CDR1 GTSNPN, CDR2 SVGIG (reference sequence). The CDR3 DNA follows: TGTGCCTGGAGTCTCGGACTGTCATACGAGCAGTACTTC. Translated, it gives CAWSLGLSYEQYF.

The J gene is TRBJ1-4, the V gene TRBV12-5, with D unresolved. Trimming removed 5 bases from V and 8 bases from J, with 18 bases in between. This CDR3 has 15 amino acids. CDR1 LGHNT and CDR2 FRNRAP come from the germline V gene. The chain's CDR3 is CASGRVPAVGEKLFF. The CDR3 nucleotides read TGTGCTAGTGGTCGGGTACCAGCGGTAGGGGAAAAACTGTTTTTT.

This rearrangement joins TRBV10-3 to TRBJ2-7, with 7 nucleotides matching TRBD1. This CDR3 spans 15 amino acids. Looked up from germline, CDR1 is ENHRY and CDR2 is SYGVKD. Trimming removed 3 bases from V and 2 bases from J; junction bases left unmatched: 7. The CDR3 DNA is TGTGCCATCAGTGAAACCGGGACAGCAACCTACGAGCAGTACTTC. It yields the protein CAISETGTATYEQYF.

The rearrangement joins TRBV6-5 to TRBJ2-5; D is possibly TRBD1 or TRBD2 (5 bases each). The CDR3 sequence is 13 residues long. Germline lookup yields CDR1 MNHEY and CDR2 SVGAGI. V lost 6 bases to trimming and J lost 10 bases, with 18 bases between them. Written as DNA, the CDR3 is TGTGCCAGCAGACCCCCCGGGGCCGTGGACCAGTACTTC. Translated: CASRPPGAVDQYF.

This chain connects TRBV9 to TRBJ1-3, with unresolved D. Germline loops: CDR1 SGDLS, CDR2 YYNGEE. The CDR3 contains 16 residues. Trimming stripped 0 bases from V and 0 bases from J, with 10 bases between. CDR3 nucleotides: TGTGCCAGCAGCGTAGGCGTTCGGGGCTCTGGAAACACCATATATTTT. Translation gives CASSVGVRGSGNTIYF.

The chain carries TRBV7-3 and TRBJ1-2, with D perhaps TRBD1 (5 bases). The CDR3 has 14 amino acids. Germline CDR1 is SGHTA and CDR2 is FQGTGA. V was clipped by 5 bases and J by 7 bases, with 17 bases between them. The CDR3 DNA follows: TGTGCCAGCAGCCCCCAAGGGGATAAGGTTGGCTACACCTTC. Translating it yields CASSPQGDKVGYTF.

The CDR3 sequence is CASSSGTDTGELFF. In DNA form, the CDR3 reads TGTGCCAGCTCATCCGGGACAGATACCGGGGAGCTGTTTTTT. The chain combines TRBV18 with TRBJ2-2; 7 bases align to TRBD1. V dropped 5 bases and J dropped 5; count of bases not matched to a gene: 5. The CDR3 is 14 residues long. The germline CDR1 and CDR2 sequences are KGHSH and LQKENI.

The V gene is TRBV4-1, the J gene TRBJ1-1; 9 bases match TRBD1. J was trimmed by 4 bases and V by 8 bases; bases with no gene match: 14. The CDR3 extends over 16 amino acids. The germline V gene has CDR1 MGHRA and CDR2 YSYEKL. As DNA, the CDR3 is TGCGCCAGCCTAAAGGGACAGGGAGTATCAAGCACTGAAGCTTTCTTT. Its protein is CASLKGQGVSSTEAFF.